The 29 T cell receptor beta chains listed next were all sequenced from one sample in a study of blood T cell repertoires in COVID-19. The data were produced by immunoSEQ multiplex PCR, yet TCRdb's version contains in-frame clones alone and is incomplete. The table lists over 90,000 clones, approximately 84% of them singletons, with 4.4% in the top ten. Input material: peripheral blood. These receptor sequences come from a man aged 60 to 69 with acute or convalescent COVID-19.

The rearrangement uses TRBV5-1 and TRBJ1-4; D gene uncertain. V was pared by 1 base and J by 1 base, with 11 bases between. The CDR3 has 16 residues. Germline-derived CDR1 and CDR2 are SGHRS and YFSETQ. The CDR3: CASSLSPQETNEKLFF. The CDR3 DNA reads TGCGCCAGCAGCTTGAGCCCGCAGGAAACTAATGAAAAACTGTTTTTT.

This chain uses TRBV5-8 with TRBJ1-5, with D perhaps TRBD1 (6 bases). The CDR3 is 16 residues long. Germline V CDR1 and CDR2: SGHTS, YDEGEE. Trimming shortened V by 4 bases and J by 6 bases, and 20 bases separated the two germline ends. The CDR3 DNA reads as TGTGCCAGCAGCACTCAACAGGGAGGGTTCGGTCAGCCCCAGCATTTT. Protein product: CASSTQQGGFGQPQHF.

V gene TRBV6-5 combines with J gene TRBJ2-2, with 8 positions matching TRBD1. V lost 0 bases to trimming and J lost 6 bases; unmatched junction nucleotides: 6. This CDR3 region has 16 residues. Germline CDR1 is MNHEY and CDR2 is SVGAGI. Here the CDR3 reads CASSYSRTGLAGELFF. In DNA, the CDR3 is TGTGCCAGCAGTTACTCAAGGACAGGGTTGGCCGGGGAGCTGTTTTTT.

V is TRBV5-1 and J is TRBJ2-7, with 8 bases lining up with TRBD1. Germline V gives CDR1 SGHRS, CDR2 YFSETQ. After removal of 1 base from V and 6 bases from J, the junction contained 9 bases not matched to a gene. The length of the CDR3 is 15 residues. The chain's CDR3 is CASSLYGQGAPEQYF. The CDR3 coding sequence is TGCGCCAGCAGCTTGTACGGGCAGGGGGCGCCCGAGCAGTACTTC.

V and J are TRBV4-3 and TRBJ2-3; 10 bases are shared with TRBD2. Germline V gene lookup returns CDR1 LGHNA and CDR2 YSLEER. V lost 1 base to trimming and J lost 3 bases; unmatched junction nucleotides: 4. The CDR3 sequence is 16 residues long. The CDR3 nucleotides read TGCGCCAGCAGCCAAGTCAGCGGGGGGGCGACAGATACGCAGTATTTT. Translating it yields CASSQVSGGATDTQYF.

The chain couples TRBV6-5 to TRBJ1-2; the match to TRBD1 covers 7 bases. V lost 8 bases to trimming and J lost 3 bases; unmatched junction nucleotides: 6. The germline gives CDR1 MNHEY, CDR2 SVGAGI. The CDR3 sequence is 13 residues long. CDR3 in amino acids: CASGRGTDYGYTF. Written as DNA, the CDR3 is TGTGCCAGCGGACGTGGGACAGACTATGGCTACACCTTC.

The V call is TRBV5-4, the J call TRBJ1-2; the match to TRBD1 covers 9 bases. This CDR3 has 14 residues. Germline assignment: CDR1 SGHNT and CDR2 YYREEE (reference sequence). Trimming took 2 bases from V and 4 from J; bases not matched to a gene: 3. Here the CDR3 reads CASSLQGAGYGYTF. The CDR3 coding sequence is TGTGCCAGCAGCTTACAGGGGGCGGGCTATGGCTACACCTTC.

This clone was counted between two and nine times. This chain links TRBV7-2 with TRBJ2-3, with TRBD2 identical over 8 bases. The CDR3 covers 15 residues. Germline trimming cut 2 bases from V and 1 base from J; bases unmatched to any gene: 2. Germline values: CDR1 SGHTA, CDR2 FQGNSA. CDR3 sequence (DNA): TGTGCCAGCAGCTTACTAGCGGGTCGCACAGATACGCAGTATTTT. Its translation is CASSLLAGRTDTQYF.

The genes are TRBV19 and TRBJ2-3, with TRBD1 identical over 12 bases. J gave up 5 bases and V 5 bases, and 8 bases lay outside the gene matches. This CDR3 has 16 amino acids. Germline V CDR1 and CDR2: LNHDA, SQIVND (reference sequence). CDR3 nucleotides: TGTGCCAGTAGTTCTCCCCGGGACAGGGGGCGAGATACGCAGTATTTT. It yields the protein CASSSPRDRGRDTQYF.

The chain uses TRBV11-2 and TRBJ2-2; 9 bases are shared with TRBD1. With 7 bases clipped from V and 6 bases from J, the junction kept 15 bases outside the gene matches. Germline assignment: CDR1 SGHAT and CDR2 FQNNGV. This CDR3 is 17 amino acids long. CDR3 protein: CASTPVIWTGVPGELFF. The CDR3 DNA is TGTGCCAGCACCCCGGTGATCTGGACAGGGGTACCCGGGGAGCTGTTTTTT.

This clone showed up just once. The gene calls are TRBV18 and TRBJ2-2, with 9 nucleotides matching TRBD1. The CDR3 spans 16 residues. With V trimmed by 0 bases and J by 5 bases, 4 bases remained unmatched. Germline V gene lookup returns CDR1 KGHSH and CDR2 LQKENI. CDR3 in amino acids: CASSPPGTGWTGELFF. CDR3 nucleotides: TGTGCCAGCTCACCACCCGGGACAGGGTGGACCGGGGAGCTGTTTTTT.

This chain uses TRBV9 with TRBJ2-3; 8 bases are shared with TRBD2. The CDR3 loop spans 16 amino acids. The ends lost 2 bases at V and 0 bases at J; junction bases unmatched: 5. Germline CDR1 reads SGDLS; CDR2 reads YYNGEE. The DNA of the CDR3 is TGTGCCAGCAGCGTCATAGCGGGGCTCAGCACAGATACGCAGTATTTT. Amino acid sequence: CASSVIAGLSTDTQYF.

In its sample, this clone was seen once. The chain combines TRBV19 with TRBJ2-2; 7 nucleotides match TRBD1. Germline-derived CDR1 and CDR2 are LNHDA and SQIVND (reference sequence). Trimming at V came to 6 bases and at J to 0 bases, leaving 4 bases not matched to a gene. This CDR3 is 15 amino acids long. The CDR3 nucleotides read TGTGCCAGTAGGAGGGGGCCTTCGAACACCGGGGAGCTGTTTTTT. It encodes CASRRGPSNTGELFF.

CDR3 sequence reads: CASSGNRGWDGYTF. CDR3 DNA: TGTGCCAGCAGCGGGAACAGGGGGTGGGATGGCTACACCTTC. V usage is TRBV6-5 and J usage is TRBJ1-2, with 8 positions matching TRBD1. V dropped 6 bases and J dropped 6; count of bases not matched to a gene: 9. Germline V gene data show CDR1 as MNHEY and CDR2 as SVGAGI. The CDR3 sequence is 14 residues long.

The rearrangement uses TRBV10-3 and TRBJ2-3; 10 nucleotides match TRBD1. The CDR3 is made up of 15 amino acids. Germline V gene lookup returns CDR1 ENHRY and CDR2 SYGVKD. J gave up 2 bases and V 2 bases, and 1 base lay outside the gene matches. This chain's CDR3 is CAISEGQGDTDTQYF. The DNA of the CDR3 is TGTGCCATCAGTGAGGGACAGGGGGACACAGATACGCAGTATTTT.

This rearrangement joins TRBV15 to TRBJ2-1; D is perhaps TRBD1 (5 bases). V dropped 5 bases and J dropped 4 bases, with 12 bases sitting between them. The CDR3 runs to 14 residues. CDR1 is LNHNV and CDR2 is YYDKDF in the germline V gene (reference sequence). The CDR3 here is CATSVGAAYNEQFF. The CDR3 coding sequence is TGTGCCACCAGCGTAGGGGCAGCGTACAATGAGCAGTTCTTC.

The chain combines TRBV9 with TRBJ1-3; D remains ambiguous. The CDR3 extends over 15 amino acids. Germline loops: CDR1 SGDLS, CDR2 YYNGEE. The V end lost 4 bases, the J end lost 0 bases, and 11 bases lay between the germline ends. This chain's CDR3 is CASSSSLRSGNTIYF. The CDR3 coding sequence is TGTGCCAGCAGCTCGTCCTTGCGCTCTGGAAACACCATATATTTT.

The chain uses TRBV27 and TRBJ1-5; TRBD1 matches at 9 bases. V was clipped by 4 bases and J by 4 bases; unmatched bases: 8. The germline V gene encodes CDR1 MNHEY and CDR2 SMNVEV (reference sequence). The CDR3 totals 16 residues. The CDR3 region is CASSSMDRGLNQPQHF. The CDR3, as DNA: TGTGCCAGCAGTTCCATGGACAGGGGTCTAAATCAGCCCCAGCATTTT.

This chain links TRBV10-1 with TRBJ2-1; D is possibly TRBD2 (6 bases). CDR1 and CDR2 (germline): WNHNN, SYGVQD (reference sequence). Trimming removed 2 bases at V and 3 bases at J, with 11 bases between. The CDR3 is 15 residues long. DNA of the CDR3: TGCGCCAGCAGTGAGCCGGGAGTCGGCTACAATGAGCAGTTCTTC. Protein: CASSEPGVGYNEQFF.

The chain has TRBV11-3 and TRBJ2-1; 9 bases agree with TRBD2. The CDR3 sequence is 16 residues long. Trimming removed 0 bases from V and 7 bases from J; junction bases left unmatched: 7. CDR1 SGHNT and CDR2 YENEEA come from the germline V gene. The CDR3 region has the DNA TGTGCCAGCAGCTTAGATCGCGGGAGGGCTAGGAATGAGCAGTTCTTC. Amino acid sequence: CASSLDRGRARNEQFF.

V gene TRBV6-6 combines with J gene TRBJ2-7, with 9 bases matching TRBD1. Germline CDR1 MNHNY, CDR2 SVGAGI (reference sequence). The CDR3 covers 14 residues. J lost 6 bases, V lost 5 bases, and 8 bases had no gene match. CDR3 amino acids: CASSPQGQGGEQYF. DNA for the CDR3: TGTGCCAGCAGTCCCCAGGGACAGGGAGGCGAGCAGTACTTC.

This clone was seen just once. The chain recombines TRBV2 with TRBJ1-5; 7 bases line up with TRBD1. V was pared by 6 bases and J by 4 bases, with 9 bases of the junction left unmatched. The CDR3 is 15 amino acids. Germline assignment: CDR1 SNHLY and CDR2 FYNNEI. CDR3 residues: CASSTRQGTNQPQHF. The DNA for the CDR3 is TGTGCCAGCAGCACTCGACAGGGAACGAATCAGCCCCAGCATTTT.

This clone was counted between two and nine times. The DNA of the CDR3 is TGTGCCAGCAGCGTAGGGCAGGGGTACAATGAGCAGTTCTTC. This sequence encodes CASSVGQGYNEQFF. The chain couples TRBV9 to TRBJ2-1; a weak D match, TRBD1 (6 bases). Trimming removed 0 bases from V and 4 bases from J, with 8 bases in between. Germline CDR1 SGDLS, CDR2 YYNGEE. The CDR3 contains 14 residues. The variable domain in full, with the rest retrieved from reference TRBV9 and TRBJ2-1, is DSGVTQTPKHLITATGQRVTLRCSPRSGDLSVYWYQQSLDQGLQFLIQYYNGEERAKGNILERFSAQQFPDLHSELNLSSLELGDSALYFCASSVGQGYNEQFFGPGTRLTVL.

This chain uses TRBV27 with TRBJ1-1, with a weak D call TRBD1 (5 bases). The V gene's germline CDR1 is MNHEY and CDR2 SMNVEV (reference sequence). Trimming took 1 base from V and 2 from J, leaving 17 bases between them. The CDR3 is 17 residues long. The CDR3 loop is CASSLFGVGGINTEAFF. The CDR3 DNA follows: TGTGCCAGCAGTTTATTCGGTGTGGGGGGAATCAACACTGAAGCTTTCTTT.

The chain recombines TRBV4-1 with TRBJ2-7, with 7 bases that match TRBD2. V shed 3 bases and J 2 bases; nucleotides not matched to a gene: 7. Per the germline V gene, CDR1 is MGHRA and CDR2 is YSYEKL. The CDR3 extends over 15 amino acids. The CDR3 reads CASSQSISGAYEQYF. CDR3 nucleotide sequence: TGCGCCAGCAGCCAGTCCATAAGCGGGGCCTACGAGCAGTACTTC.

The table lists this clone with a few counts. The J gene is TRBJ2-1, the V gene TRBV7-8; the match to TRBD2 covers 11 bases. J gave up 6 bases and V 5 bases, and 12 bases lay outside the gene matches. Germline CDR1 and CDR2: SGHVS and FQNEAQ. The CDR3 totals 17 residues. This CDR3 reads CASSPYSGRAWGNEQFF. CDR3 in DNA: TGTGCCAGCAGCCCATATAGCGGGAGGGCCTGGGGCAATGAGCAGTTCTTC.

The chain carries TRBV13 and TRBJ1-2; possible D gene TRBD1, 6 bases. Trimming took 2 bases from V and 8 from J, leaving 18 bases between them. The CDR3 loop spans 15 amino acids. CDR1 is PRHDT, CDR2 FYEKMQ, per germline (reference sequence). The CDR3 DNA sequence: TGTGCCAGCAGCTTATCACGCTCTACAGGGAACGGCTACACCTTC. Protein product: CASSLSRSTGNGYTF.

The chain couples TRBV4-3 to TRBJ2-5; D ambiguous. The germline V gene has CDR1 LGHNA and CDR2 YSLEER. Trimming took 0 bases from V and 2 from J, leaving 4 bases between them. CDR3 size: 13 residues. CDR3 loop: CASSQDSQETQYF. CDR3 coding DNA: TGCGCCAGCAGCCAAGATTCGCAAGAGACCCAGTACTTC.

This clone was observed a single time. This chain uses TRBV18 with TRBJ1-2; D gene unclear. Germline V lookup: CDR1 KGHSH, CDR2 LQKENI. V was pared by 5 bases and J by 3 bases, with 16 bases between. This CDR3 is 15 amino acids long. The chain's CDR3 is CASSASGAPDYGYTF. CDR3 bases: TGTGCCAGCTCAGCCTCGGGAGCTCCTGACTATGGCTACACCTTC.